Listed here is a single TCR beta chain. Its cognate antigen is unknown. The sample originates from a study of shared clonotypes between healthy human individuals. Study-level results: Naive subsets typically showed greater estimated richness than memory subsets. The four-donor shared clonotypes exceeded non-shared clonotypes in generation probability, with non-shared ones scoring lower.

Naive CD8 populations comprised CD45RO-negative cells positively selected for CCR7, excluding terminally differentiated effector memory CD45RA+ cells. Deep-level running was used for the assay. Under the authors' procedure: Owing to the provision of junction-only sequences devoid of quality scores by immunoSEQ, filtering differed. Using immunoSEQ multiplex PCR, the repertoire was profiled, and TCRdb retains in-frame clones only, with some absent. V, J and clone size reflect that table, while D and trimming were determined from the DNA. The top ten clones hold approximately 0.11% of a sample with fewer than 700,000 clones, about 95% of them seen once. V lost 3 bases to trimming and J lost 6 bases, with 13 bases between them. This CDR3 spans 14 amino acids. The germline CDR1 and CDR2 sequences are MDHEN and SYDVKM.

The J gene is TRBJ2-3, the V gene TRBV28; D is ambiguous. The sequencing sample was made of naive CD8+ T cells sorted from blood. The clonotype was recovered from a woman under 40 in good health. The CDR3 reads CASSFRAYLDTQYF. In nucleotides, the CDR3 is TGTGCCAGCAGTTTTAGGGCTTACCTGGATACGCAGTATTTT.